The clone carrying this TCR beta chain was seen repeatedly, ten times or more. The antigen is not known. This sample stems from a study of CD8+CD57+ T cells in acquired aplastic anemia. Overall study: Sorting CD4+ and CD8+ cells gave DNA averaging approximately 3 ug. Healthy donors had, on average, approximately 11 million reads for their CD4+ cells.

Study-level points and caveats: Overlapping CD8+ CDR3 repertoires of patients and controls contained nearly 30 shared sequences. Patients did not significantly differ from controls in CD8+ Simpson's diversity.

TCR beta VDJ and CDR3 profiling used genomic DNA as template. TCRdb recomputed calls from the reads with MiXCR, one row per CDR3 protein. The sample shows just over 400,000 distinct CDR3 sequences, around 68% of them seen only once. The sample consisted of sorted CD4+, CD8+, or CD8+CD57+ T cells (not recorded which) from PBMCs. The source of this sequence is a human donor in good health, serving as a control.

The CDR3 DNA is TGCAGTGCTAGCAGGTGGCGGAACTATGGCTACACCTTC. The encoded protein is CSASRWRNYGYTF. V gene TRBV20-1 combines with J gene TRBJ1-2; D ambiguous. Trimming stripped 3 bases from V and 2 bases from J, with 10 bases between. This CDR3 is 13 amino acids long. The germline V gene has CDR1 DFQATT and CDR2 SNEGSKA (reference sequence).